This passage covers 13 T cell receptor beta chains from one sample sequenced in a study of T cell repertoires in cytomegalovirus infection. These receptors are not linked to any known antigen. Via MiXCR, TCRdb re-called the reads, giving one row per CDR3 protein. In the table there are approximately 1,000,000 distinct CDR3 sequences, around 32% of which are singletons. The material was cultured CD8+ T cells from PBMCs, obtained from culture after CMV antigen stimulation. These receptor sequences come from a human donor in good health (CMV status not recorded). Some clones in this sample may be carry-over from other donors' samples.

CDR3: CAISPPSGETQYF. In DNA form, the CDR3 reads TGTGCCATCAGTCCACCAAGCGGCGAGACCCAGTACTTC. V and J are TRBV10-3 and TRBJ2-5, with a tentative D call TRBD2 (5 bases). The CDR3 sequence is 13 residues long. Germline CDR1 and CDR2: ENHRY and SYGVKD. Trimming took 5 bases from V and 5 from J, leaving 12 bases between them.

This clonotype was seen only a few times. The CDR3 spells CASSLELAGAKNIQYF. The CDR3 DNA follows: TGTGCCAGCAGCTTAGAGCTAGCGGGGGCCAAAAACATTCAGTACTTC. This chain joins TRBV7-8 and TRBJ2-4, with 9 nucleotides matching TRBD2. Germline-derived CDR1 and CDR2 are SGHVS and FQNEAQ. V lost 1 base and J lost 1; bases outside the gene matches: 2. The CDR3 extends over 16 amino acids.

The J gene is TRBJ1-2, the V gene TRBV19, with 7 bases aligning to TRBD1. There are 13 residues in the CDR3. The germline gives CDR1 LNHDA, CDR2 SQIVND (reference sequence). Unmatched junction bases numbered 3, after V lost 1 base and J lost 7 bases. CDR3 nucleotide sequence: TGTGCCAGTAGTATAGGCACAGGGGCTGGCTACACCTTC. This translates into CASSIGTGAGYTF. The complete variable domain, with remaining parts taken from reference TRBV19 and TRBJ1-2, reads DGGITQSPKYLFRKEGQNVTLSCEQNLNHDAMYWYRQDPGQGLRLIYYSQIVNDFQKGDIAEGYSVSREKKESFPLTVTSAQKNPTAFYLCASSIGTGAGYTFGSGTRLTVV.

This clonotype showed up just a few times. This sequence joins TRBV27 and TRBJ2-5; 7 nucleotides align to TRBD1. The germline CDR1 and CDR2 sequences are MNHEY and SMNVEV (reference sequence). V shed 2 bases, J shed 5 bases, and the junction held 5 bases outside the gene matches. CDR3 length: 14 residues. CDR3 sequence reads: CASSLRTGSETQYF. The CDR3 nucleotides read TGTGCCAGCAGTTTACGGACAGGTTCCGAGACCCAGTACTTC.

This chain links TRBV19 with TRBJ2-5; 8 positions agree with TRBD1. The CDR3 has 16 amino acids. The J segment lost 3 bases and the V segment lost 2 bases, leaving 8 bases of the junction unmatched. Germline V gene sequence: CDR1 LNHDA, CDR2 SQIVND (reference sequence). Written as DNA, the CDR3 is TGTGCCAGTAGTATAACGGTCGACAGGGGAAAAGAGACCCAGTACTTC. It translates to CASSITVDRGKETQYF.

This clonotype was seen ten or more times. This rearrangement joins TRBV6-1 to TRBJ2-7; 8 nucleotides agree with TRBD1. Germline CDR1 and CDR2: MNHNS and SASEGT. The CDR3 length is 15 residues. The V segment lost 5 bases and the J segment 0 bases; nucleotides outside the gene matches: 6. The CDR3 bases are TGTGCCAGCAGTCAAGGGGACAGGAGCTCCTACGAGCAGTACGTC. Amino acid sequence: CASSQGDRSSYEQYV.

This sequence joins TRBV6-1 and TRBJ2-3; the D is unclear. Germline values: CDR1 MNHNS, CDR2 SASEGT. The CDR3 length is 17 residues. V lost 1 base and J 2 bases, leaving 16 bases between the germline ends. CDR3 in amino acids: CASSEGPDLDFTDTQYF. CDR3 nucleotide sequence: TGTGCCAGCAGTGAAGGCCCGGACCTAGACTTCACAGATACGCAGTATTTT.

This rearrangement joins TRBV6-5 to TRBJ1-2; perhaps TRBD1 as D (5 bases). Germline loops: CDR1 MNHEY, CDR2 SVGAGI. V lost 7 bases and J lost 4, with 13 bases in between. This CDR3 is built from 13 residues. The CDR3 is CASTGGGPYGYTF. The CDR3 DNA is TGTGCCAGCACGGGGGGGGGACCCTATGGCTACACCTTC.

The rearrangement uses TRBV6-6 and TRBJ2-1; D is unclear. With 7 bases removed from V and 13 bases from J, the gap between germline ends came to 11 bases. The CDR3 covers 10 residues. Germline assignment: CDR1 MNHNY and CDR2 SVGAGI (reference sequence). The CDR3 coding sequence is TGTGCCAGCAATCGGACGGTTCAGTTCTTC. It specifies CASNRTVQFF.

This clonotype was seen many times. V is TRBV7-2 and J is TRBJ2-2, with 9 bases identical to TRBD2. The CDR3 loop spans 15 amino acids. The ends lost 3 bases at V and 6 bases at J; junction bases unmatched: 5. The germline CDR1 and CDR2 sequences are SGHTA and FQGNSA. CDR3 bases: TGTGCCAGCAGCTTCGCCGCGGGGGGGCCCGGGGAGCTGTTTTTT. This translates into CASSFAAGGPGELFF.

The CDR3 coding sequence is TGCGCCAGCAGCCCCTCAATGGAAAGGGGTTTTATAAACACTGAAGCTTTCTTT. This translates into CASSPSMERGFINTEAFF. The rearrangement links TRBV4-1 to TRBJ1-1; the D gene is possibly TRBD1 (5 bases). Germline V gives CDR1 MGHRA, CDR2 YSYEKL. The CDR3 sequence is 18 residues long. V dropped 4 bases and J dropped 2 bases, with 23 bases sitting between them.

This clonotype has just one count. A much larger clone is a single base away; this may be a read error. V gene TRBV11-2 combines with J gene TRBJ2-3, with a weak D call TRBD2 (5 bases). Between the trimmed V and J ends, which lost 1 base and 2 bases, there was a span of 10 bases. The length of the CDR3 is 15 residues. In germline, CDR1 is SGHAT, CDR2 FQNNGV. CDR3 nucleotide sequence: TGTGCCAGCAGCTTAGGTGCGACTAACACAGATACGCAGTATTTT. This codes for CASSLGATNTDTQYF.

This chain joins TRBV27 and TRBJ1-2; perhaps TRBD1 as D (5 bases). CDR1 MNHEY and CDR2 SMNVEV come from the germline V gene (reference sequence). Trimming cost V 3 bases and J 0 bases, with 8 bases left between them. This CDR3 spans 14 amino acids. In nucleotides, the CDR3 is TGTGCCAGCAGTTTCACAGGAGCTAACTATGGCTACACCTTC. Protein sequence: CASSFTGANYGYTF.